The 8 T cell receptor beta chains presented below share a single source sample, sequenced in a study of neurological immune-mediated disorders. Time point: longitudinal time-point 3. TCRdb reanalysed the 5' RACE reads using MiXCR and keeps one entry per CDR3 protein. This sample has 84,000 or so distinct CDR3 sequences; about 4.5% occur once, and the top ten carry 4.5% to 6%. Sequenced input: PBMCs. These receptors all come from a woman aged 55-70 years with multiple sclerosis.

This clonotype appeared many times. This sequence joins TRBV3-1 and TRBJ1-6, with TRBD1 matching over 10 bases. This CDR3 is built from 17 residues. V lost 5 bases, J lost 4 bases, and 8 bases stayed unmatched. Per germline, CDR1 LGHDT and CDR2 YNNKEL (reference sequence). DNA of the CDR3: TGTGCCAGCAGCGACGGGGACAGGGGCCTTTATAATTCACCCCTCCACTTT. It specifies CASSDGDRGLYNSPLHF.

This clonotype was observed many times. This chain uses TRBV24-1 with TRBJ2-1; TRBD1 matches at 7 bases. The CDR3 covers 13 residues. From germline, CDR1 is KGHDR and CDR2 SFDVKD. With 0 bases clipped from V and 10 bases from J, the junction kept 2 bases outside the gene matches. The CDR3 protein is CATSDLPTGEQFF. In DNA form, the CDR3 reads TGTGCCACCAGTGATTTGCCGACAGGGGAGCAGTTCTTC.

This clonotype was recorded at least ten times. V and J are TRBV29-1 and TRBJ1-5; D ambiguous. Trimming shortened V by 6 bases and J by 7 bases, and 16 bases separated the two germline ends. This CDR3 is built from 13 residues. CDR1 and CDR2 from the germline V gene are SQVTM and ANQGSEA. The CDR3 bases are TGCAGCGTGGGAGGCCCTGACCGCCAGCCCCAGCATTTT. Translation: CSVGGPDRQPQHF.

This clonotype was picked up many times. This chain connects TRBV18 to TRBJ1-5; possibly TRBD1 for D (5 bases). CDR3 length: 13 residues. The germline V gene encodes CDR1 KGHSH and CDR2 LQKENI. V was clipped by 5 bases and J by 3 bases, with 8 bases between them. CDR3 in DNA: TGTGCCAGCTCATTACAGGCCAATCAGCCCCAGCATTTT. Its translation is CASSLQANQPQHF. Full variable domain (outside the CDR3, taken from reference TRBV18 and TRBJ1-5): NAGVMQNPRHLVRRRGQEARLRCSPMKGHSHVYWYRQLPEEGLKFMVYLQKENIIDESGMPKERFSAEFPKEGPSILRIQQVVRGDSAAYFCASSLQANQPQHFGDGTRLSIL.

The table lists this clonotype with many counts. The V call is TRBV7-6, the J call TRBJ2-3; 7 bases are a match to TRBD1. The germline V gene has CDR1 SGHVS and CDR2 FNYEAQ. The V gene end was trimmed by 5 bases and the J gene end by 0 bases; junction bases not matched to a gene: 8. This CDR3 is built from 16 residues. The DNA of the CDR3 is TGTGCCAGCAGCCACGGAAGGACAGGTAGCACAGATACGCAGTATTTT. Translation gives CASSHGRTGSTDTQYF.

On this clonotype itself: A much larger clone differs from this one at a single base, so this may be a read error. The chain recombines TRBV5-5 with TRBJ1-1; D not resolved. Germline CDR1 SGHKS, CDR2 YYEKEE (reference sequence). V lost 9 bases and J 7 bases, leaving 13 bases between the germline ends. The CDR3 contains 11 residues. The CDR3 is CAITRFNEAFF. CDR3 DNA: TGTGCCATCACAAGATTTAATGAAGCTTTCTTT.

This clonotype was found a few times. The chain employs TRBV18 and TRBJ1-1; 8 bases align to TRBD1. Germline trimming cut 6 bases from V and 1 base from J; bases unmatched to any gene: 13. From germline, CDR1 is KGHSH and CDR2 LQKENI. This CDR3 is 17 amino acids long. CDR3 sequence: CASSSRTGRMENTEAFF. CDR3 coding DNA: TGTGCCAGCTCTTCCCGGACAGGGCGCATGGAGAACACTGAAGCTTTCTTT. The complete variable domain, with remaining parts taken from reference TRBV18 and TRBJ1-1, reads NAGVMQNPRHLVRRRGQEARLRCSPMKGHSHVYWYRQLPEEGLKFMVYLQKENIIDESGMPKERFSAEFPKEGPSILRIQQVVRGDSAAYFCASSSRTGRMENTEAFFGQGTRLTVV.

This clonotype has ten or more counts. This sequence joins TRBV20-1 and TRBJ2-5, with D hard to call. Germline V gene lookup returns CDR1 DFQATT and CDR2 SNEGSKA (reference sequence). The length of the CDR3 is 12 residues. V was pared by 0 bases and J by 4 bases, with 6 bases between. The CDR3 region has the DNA TGCAGTGCTAGAGATCAGTTAGAGACCCAGTACTTC. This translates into CSARDQLETQYF.